This T cell receptor (beta chain) was sequenced in a study of T-cell memory formation after mild COVID-19. Looking at the study overall: TCR clustering was largely donor specific. The study, taken as a whole, reports: Nothing confirmed that second-wave clones peaking on day 37 were specific for SARS-CoV-2.

Constant-segment primers were used for 5'RACE, and the resulting TCR alpha and TCR beta cDNA libraries carried sample barcodes and UMIs. TCRdb redid the calling of the 5' RACE reads with MiXCR, one entry per CDR3 protein. The table includes some 13,000 distinct CDR3 sequences, around 12% detected once. This clonotype occurred many times. Its antigen is unknown. This TCR derives from an adult woman who had mild COVID-19 (a few samples of this study predate the infection). Cell type and time point are not known. Sequencing input: PBMCs or a T cell subset sorted from them (not recorded which).

This CDR3 reads CASSDWTSGGGETQYF. DNA of the CDR3: TGCGCCAGCAGTGACTGGACTAGCGGGGGGGGAGAGACCCAGTACTTC. This chain connects TRBV10-2 to TRBJ2-5; TRBD2 matches at 15 bases. V trimming: 3 bases; J trimming: 4 bases; junction bases outside the gene matches: 3. The germline V gene has CDR1 WSHSY and CDR2 SAAADI. CDR3 size: 16 residues.